The 11 T cell receptor beta chains listed next were all sequenced from one sample in a study of tumour-infiltrating T cells in Burkitt lymphoma. Here immunoSEQ multiplex PCR was the method, and the copy in TCRdb shows in-frame clones only, minus some. The top ten hold approximately 9.9% of the sample, which has 6,600 or so clones, 70% to 90% seen once. The specimen was tumor tissue. The source of these receptors is a human donor with Burkitt lymphoma.

V is TRBV6-1 and J is TRBJ2-4; TRBD2 is a possible D gene (6 bases). Trimming shortened V by 2 bases and J by 10 bases, and 27 bases separated the two germline ends. CDR1 is MNHNS, CDR2 SASEGT, per germline. This CDR3 comprises 18 residues. CDR3 sequence (DNA): TGTGCCAGCAGTGAAAGGATCGGGACTCCAAAAAGGGAAGGGATTCAGTACTTC. It yields the protein CASSERIGTPKREGIQYF.

This rearrangement joins TRBV14 to TRBJ2-2; D unclear. The CDR3 contains 14 residues. Trimming shortened V by 0 bases and J by 1 base, and 3 bases separated the two germline ends. Germline V gene lookup returns CDR1 SGHDN and CDR2 FVKESK. CDR3 residues: CASSQERNTGELFF. The CDR3 DNA reads as TGTGCCAGCAGCCAAGAAAGGAACACCGGGGAGCTGTTTTTT.

The chain links TRBV7-2 to TRBJ2-3; D tentatively reads TRBD1 or TRBD2 (6 bases each). CDR1 SGHTA and CDR2 FQGNSA come from the germline V gene. V lost 1 base and J lost 4, with 9 bases in between. The CDR3 sequence is 14 residues long. The CDR3 sequence: CASSLVRGADTQYF. CDR3 coding DNA: TGTGCCAGCAGCTTAGTGAGGGGGGCAGATACGCAGTATTTT. The full variable domain, in which reference TRBV7-2 and TRBJ2-3 provide the parts outside the CDR3, is GAGVSQSPSNKVTEKGKDVELRCDPISGHTALYWYRQSLGQGLEFLIYFQGNSAPDKSGLPSDRFSAERTGGSVSTLTIQRTQQEDSAVYLCASSLVRGADTQYFGPGTRLTVL.

This chain links TRBV4-2 with TRBJ1-1; D remains ambiguous. The CDR3 spans 12 residues. The germline V gene has CDR1 LGHNA and CDR2 YNFKEQ. The CDR3, as DNA: TGTAGCCGGGTCTCCGCACTCACTGAAGCTTTCTTT. This encodes CSRVSALTEAFF.

This clone was observed a handful of times. The genes are TRBV12-2 and TRBJ1-3. TRBV12-2 is recorded as a pseudogene. The CDR3 consists of 19 residues. In DNA form, the CDR3 reads TGTGCAAGTCGCTTAGTGATCGGGGGGCAGTCCTGCTCTGGAAACACCATATATTTT. Protein product: CASRLVIGGQSCSGNTIYF.

The V gene is TRBV5-1, the J gene TRBJ1-4; TRBD1 matches 7 bases. CDR3 length: 15 residues. V was clipped by 0 bases and J by 6 bases; unmatched bases: 5. CDR1 SGHRS and CDR2 YFSETQ come from the germline V gene. CDR3 coding DNA: TGCGCCAGCAGCTTGGAGGCGGGACAGTATGAAAAACTGTTTTTT. Its protein is CASSLEAGQYEKLFF.

The gene calls are TRBV28 and TRBJ1-3, with 7 bases fitting TRBD1. CDR3 length: 13 amino acids. Germline V gene data show CDR1 as MDHEN and CDR2 as SYDVKM. V shed 7 bases and J 8 bases; nucleotides not matched to a gene: 8. In nucleotides, the CDR3 is TGTGCCAGCATTGACAGGGCGGCGTACACCATATATTTT. Its protein is CASIDRAAYTIYF.

The chain links TRBV2 to TRBJ2-2, with TRBD2 matching over 8 bases. V lost 6 bases and J lost 5; bases outside the gene matches: 8. The germline V gene has CDR1 SNHLY and CDR2 FYNNEI. CDR3 length: 15 amino acids. The CDR3: CASRSGGRGTGELFF. CDR3 bases: TGTGCCAGCAGAAGCGGGGGCCGTGGGACCGGGGAGCTGTTTTTT. The whole variable domain, remainder taken from reference TRBV2 and TRBJ2-2, is EPEVTQTPSHQVTQMGQEVILRCVPISNHLYFYWYRQILGQKVEFLVSFYNNEISEKSEIFDDQFSVERPDGSNFTLKIRSTKLEDSAMYFCASRSGGRGTGELFFGEGSRLTVL.

The chain carries TRBV9 and TRBJ1-1; D is unresolved. The CDR3 is 12 amino acids. Trimming pared 5 bases from V and 7 bases from J, leaving 12 bases between. The germline V gene encodes CDR1 SGDLS and CDR2 YYNGEE. As DNA, the CDR3 is TGTGCCAGCAGGGCCCTATCCAGTGAAGCTTTCTTT. Translating it yields CASRALSSEAFF.

The chain links TRBV27 to TRBJ1-6; no definite D call. The CDR3 is made up of 13 amino acids. Germline CDR1 MNHEY, CDR2 SMNVEV (reference sequence). V lost 1 base, J lost 8 bases, and 6 bases lay in between. The CDR3 loop reads CASSLFSYSPLHF. As DNA, the CDR3 is TGTGCCAGCAGTTTATTCTCGTATTCACCCCTCCACTTT.

The chain links TRBV10-3 to TRBJ2-3; the D gene is possibly TRBD2 (6 bases). Germline V gives CDR1 ENHRY, CDR2 SYGVKD. The CDR3 covers 15 residues. Between the trimmed V and J ends, which lost 3 bases and 2 bases, there was a span of 12 bases. DNA for the CDR3: TGTGCCATCAGTGAATTCGGCGGGACCACAGATACGCAGTATTTT. Its translation is CAISEFGGTTDTQYF.